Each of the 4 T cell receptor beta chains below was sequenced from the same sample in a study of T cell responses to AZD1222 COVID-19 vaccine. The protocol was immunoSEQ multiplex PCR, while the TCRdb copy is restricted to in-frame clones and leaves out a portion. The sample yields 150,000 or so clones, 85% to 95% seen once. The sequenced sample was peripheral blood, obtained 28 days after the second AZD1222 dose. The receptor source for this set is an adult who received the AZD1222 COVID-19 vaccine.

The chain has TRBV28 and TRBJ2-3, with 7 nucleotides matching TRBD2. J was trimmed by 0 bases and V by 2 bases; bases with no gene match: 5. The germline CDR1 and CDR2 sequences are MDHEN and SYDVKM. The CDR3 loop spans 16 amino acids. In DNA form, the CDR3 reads TGTGCCAGCAGTTTAGGGGGGGGGATGAGCACAGATACGCAGTATTTT. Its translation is CASSLGGGMSTDTQYF.

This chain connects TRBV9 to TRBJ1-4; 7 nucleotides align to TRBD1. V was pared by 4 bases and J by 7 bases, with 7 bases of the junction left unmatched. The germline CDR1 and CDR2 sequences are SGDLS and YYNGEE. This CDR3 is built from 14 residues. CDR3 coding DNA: TGTGCCAGCAGCTCCGGACAGGCCCTTGAAAAACTGTTTTTT. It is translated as CASSSGQALEKLFF.

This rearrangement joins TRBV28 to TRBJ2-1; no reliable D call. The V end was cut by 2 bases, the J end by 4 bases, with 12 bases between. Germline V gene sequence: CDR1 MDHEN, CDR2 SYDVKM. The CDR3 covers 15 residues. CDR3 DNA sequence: TGTGCCAGCAGTTTAGCCAGCCTTGGATACAATGAGCAGTTCTTC. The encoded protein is CASSLASLGYNEQFF.

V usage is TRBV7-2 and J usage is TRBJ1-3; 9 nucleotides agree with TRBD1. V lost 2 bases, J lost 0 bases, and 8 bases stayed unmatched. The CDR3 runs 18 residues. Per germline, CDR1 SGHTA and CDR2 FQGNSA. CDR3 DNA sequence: TGTGCCAGCAGCTTAAAGGTGACAGGGGGAAGCTCTGGAAACACCATATATTTT. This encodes CASSLKVTGGSSGNTIYF.